This T cell receptor beta chain was captured by sequencing in a study of chemoradiotherapy in HPV16-positive cancers. Regarding the study as a whole: Candidate HPV-specific clones and E7-related TCR motifs grew in tumor during treatment. In HPV16-positive patients, HPV-responsive T-cell expansion tracked better recurrence-free survival. The functional HPV-specific definition rests on just two HPV16-positive patients.

Some clones are missing from TCRdb's copy, which holds only in-frame ones; the method was immunoSEQ multiplex PCR. The sample carries tens of thousands of clones, approximately 91% recorded once. This CDR3 is 15 amino acids long. As to this clone: Its antigen is as yet unknown.

The clonotype originates from a human donor with HPV-associated anogenital cancer. The starting material was blood, obtained from a patient who underwent chemoradiotherapy. This chain connects TRBV21-1 to TRBJ2-7; TRBD2 is the table's D call and was not checked against the DNA. TRBV21-1 is termed a pseudogene. Here the CDR3 DNA reads TGTGCCAGCAGCTACCGAAGCCCAAGCTCCTACGAGCAGTACTTC. The encoded protein is CASSYRSPSSYEQYF.